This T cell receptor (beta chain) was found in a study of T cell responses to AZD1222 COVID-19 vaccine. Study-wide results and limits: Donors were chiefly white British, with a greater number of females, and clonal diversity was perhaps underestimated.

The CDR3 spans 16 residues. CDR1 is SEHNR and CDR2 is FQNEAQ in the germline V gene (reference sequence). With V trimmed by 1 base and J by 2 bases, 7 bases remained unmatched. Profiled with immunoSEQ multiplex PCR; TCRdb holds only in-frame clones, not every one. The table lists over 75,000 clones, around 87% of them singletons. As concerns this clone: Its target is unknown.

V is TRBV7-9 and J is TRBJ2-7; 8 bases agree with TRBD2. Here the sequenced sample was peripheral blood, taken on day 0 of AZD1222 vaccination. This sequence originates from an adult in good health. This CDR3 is CASSLGASGYPYEQYF. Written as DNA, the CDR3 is TGTGCCAGCAGCTTAGGTGCTAGCGGGTACCCCTACGAGCAGTACTTC. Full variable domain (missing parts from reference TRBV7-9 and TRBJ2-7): DTGVSQNPRHKITKRGQNVTFRCDPISEHNRLYWYRQTLGQGPEFLTYFQNEAQLEKSRLLSDRFSAERPKGSFSTLEIQRTEQGDSAMYLCASSLGASGYPYEQYFGPGTRLTVT.